These T cell receptor beta chains were read from a single sample in a study of blood T cells in healthy people across ages. MiXCR, applied by TCRdb to the 5' RACE reads, yields one record per CDR3 protein. The sample has hundreds of thousands of distinct CDR3 sequences, approximately 48% seen once. Sequencing was performed on blood. The receptors were gathered from a man in his sixties in good health. The CDR3 runs from the conserved cysteine through the conserved F or W. D genes are given only for firm matches. A clone size is listed for some rows: how often the clone was seen (once, few, many), or a class if it is expanded.

>TRBJ2-1|-|TRBD2|TRBV5-6
CASSLLRGAEEQFF
TGTGCCAGCAGCTTGTTGCGGGGGGCGGAGGAGCAGTTCTTC
>TRBJ2-5|-|-|TRBV4-1
CASSRLPGGRGETQYF
TGCGCCAGCAGTCGACTTCCCGGGGGGCGGGGAGAGACCCAGTACTTC
>TRBJ1-6|few|-|TRBV6-2/TRBV6-3
CASSYLSDSPLHF
TGTGCCAGCAGTTACCTGTCCGATTCACCCCTCCACTTT
>TRBJ2-1|many|TRBD2|TRBV20-1
CSALLAGEQFF
TGCAGTGCTCTACTAGCGGGAGAGCAGTTCTTC
>TRBJ2-5|few|-|TRBV3-1
CASSQDRGVRETQYF
TGTGCCAGCAGCCAGGACCGCGGGGTGCGAGAGACCCAGTACTTC
>TRBJ1-1|-|-|TRBV4-3
CASSQVTEVVEPFF
TGCGCCAGCAGCCAAGTTACAGAGGTAGTTGAACCTTTCTTT
>TRBJ2-5|-|TRBD1|TRBV20-1
CSARDSGQGGETQYF
TGCAGTGCTAGAGACTCCGGACAGGGGGGGGAGACCCAGTACTTC
>TRBJ2-2|many|-|TRBV12-3/TRBV12-4
CASSFRHGETGELFF
TGTGCCAGCAGTTTCAGACACGGAGAAACCGGGGAGCTGTTTTTT
>TRBJ1-4|few|-|TRBV4-1
CASSQPGTAKGLFF
TGCGCCAGCAGCCAACCGGGAACCGCGAAAGGACTGTTTTTT
>TRBJ2-1|few|-|TRBV4-3
CASSFRRGNEQFF
TGCGCCAGCAGCTTTCGACGGGGCAATGAGCAGTTCTTC
>TRBJ2-7|-|-|TRBV4-1
CASSQDYSGTYSYEQYF
TGCGCCAGCAGCCAAGATTACTCCGGGACGTACTCCTACGAGCAGTACTTC
>TRBJ2-3|few|-|TRBV5-6
CASSLDFGDAGPYF
TGTGCCAGCAGCTTGGATTTTGGGGACGCCGGTCCGTATTTT
>TRBJ2-3|-|-|TRBV28
CASSLLGSSTDTQYF
TGTGCCAGCAGTTTATTGGGCAGTTCCACAGATACGCAGTATTTT
>TRBJ2-1|-|TRBD1|TRBV7-9
CASSAGTGIHNEQFF
TGTGCCAGCAGTGCCGGGACAGGGATTCACAATGAGCAGTTCTTC
>TRBJ2-5|-|TRBD1|TRBV27
CASTSGTGGRETQYF
TGTGCCAGCACCTCCGGGACAGGGGGGCGAGAGACCCAGTACTTC
>TRBJ2-4|few|-|TRBV5-6
CASSLAAGFAKNIQYF
TGTGCCAGCAGCTTGGCCGCAGGGTTTGCCAAAAACATTCAGTACTTC
>TRBJ2-7|few|-|TRBV7-2
CASSLVGTQGADEQYF
TGTGCCAGCAGCTTAGTTGGCACCCAAGGGGCCGACGAGCAGTACTTC
>TRBJ2-3|-|-|TRBV12-3/TRBV12-4
CASSLRSLAPGTQYF
TGTGCCAGCAGTTTAAGGTCCCTCGCCCCGGGCACGCAGTATTTT
>TRBJ2-7|-|-|TRBV29-1
CSFAQGGYEQYF
TGCAGCTTCGCACAGGGCGGCTACGAGCAGTACTTC
>TRBJ2-1|few|TRBD2|TRBV12-3/TRBV12-4
CASSFVGGAYEQFF
TGTGCCAGCAGTTTTGTCGGGGGGGCCTATGAGCAGTTCTTC
>TRBJ1-1|-|-|TRBV9
CASSVDPGDAEAFF
TGTGCCAGCAGCGTAGACCCCGGGGACGCTGAAGCTTTCTTT
>TRBJ2-7|-|TRBD1|TRBV5-1
CASSSLTGREQYF
TGCGCCAGCAGCTCCTTGACAGGGCGCGAGCAGTACTTC
>TRBJ2-1|many|-|TRBV5-1
CASSLNNEQFF
TGTGCCAGCAGCCTAAACAATGAGCAGTTCTTC
>TRBJ2-5|-|-|TRBV4-3
CASSQGVWETQYF
TGCGCCAGCAGCCAAGGGGTTTGGGAGACCCAGTACTTC
>TRBJ2-1|-|-|TRBV9
CASSVEWATYNEQFF
TGTGCCAGCAGCGTAGAATGGGCAACCTACAATGAGCAGTTCTTC
>TRBJ1-5|few|TRBD1|TRBV27
CASSSYGQGSQPQHF
TGTGCCAGCAGTTCCTACGGACAGGGATCTCAGCCCCAGCATTTT
>TRBJ2-2|few|TRBD2|TRBV12-3/TRBV12-4
CASSRQAGVAGELFF
TGTGCCAGCAGCCGCCAAGCGGGGGTGGCCGGGGAGCTGTTTTTT